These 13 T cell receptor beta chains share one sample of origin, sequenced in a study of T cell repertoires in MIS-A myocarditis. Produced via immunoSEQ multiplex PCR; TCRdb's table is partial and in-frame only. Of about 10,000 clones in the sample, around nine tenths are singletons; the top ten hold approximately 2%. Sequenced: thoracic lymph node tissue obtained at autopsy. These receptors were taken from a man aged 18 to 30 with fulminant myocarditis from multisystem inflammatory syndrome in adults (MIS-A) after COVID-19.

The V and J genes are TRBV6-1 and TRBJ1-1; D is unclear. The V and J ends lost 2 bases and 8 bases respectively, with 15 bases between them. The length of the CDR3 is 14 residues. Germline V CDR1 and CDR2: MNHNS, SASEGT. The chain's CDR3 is CASSEKSPEWEAFF. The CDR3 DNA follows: TGTGCCAGCAGTGAAAAGTCGCCGGAGTGGGAAGCTTTCTTT.

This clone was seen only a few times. For the CDR3, the DNA is TGTGCCAGCAGCTTAGGATGGTCAGAGTCCTACGAGCAGTACTTC. This gives the protein CASSLGWSESYEQYF. This chain links TRBV7-9 with TRBJ2-7, with no clear D. The germline V and J ends were trimmed by 1 base and 1 base, with 11 bases remaining between them. The germline V gene encodes CDR1 SEHNR and CDR2 FQNEAQ (reference sequence). CDR3 length: 15 amino acids.

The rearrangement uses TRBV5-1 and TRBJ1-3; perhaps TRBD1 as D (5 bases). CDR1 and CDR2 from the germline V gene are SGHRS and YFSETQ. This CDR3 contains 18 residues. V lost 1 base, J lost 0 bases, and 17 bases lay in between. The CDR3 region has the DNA TGCGCCAGCAGCTTGAATAGTCTTCAGGGACCCTCTGGAAACACCATATATTTT. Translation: CASSLNSLQGPSGNTIYF.

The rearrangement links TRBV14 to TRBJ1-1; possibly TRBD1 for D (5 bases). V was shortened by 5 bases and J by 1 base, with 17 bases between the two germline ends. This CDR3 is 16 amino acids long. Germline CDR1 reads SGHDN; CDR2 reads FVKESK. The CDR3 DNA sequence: TGTGCCAGCAGCGAAGGGACGGGATGGGGGAACACTGAAGCTTTCTTT. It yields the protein CASSEGTGWGNTEAFF.

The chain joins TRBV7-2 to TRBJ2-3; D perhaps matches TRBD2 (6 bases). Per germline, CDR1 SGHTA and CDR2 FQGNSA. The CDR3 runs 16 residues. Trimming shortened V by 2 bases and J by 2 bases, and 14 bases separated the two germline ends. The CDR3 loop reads CASSLWGGIVTDTQYF. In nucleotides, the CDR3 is TGTGCCAGCAGCTTATGGGGCGGGATAGTCACAGATACGCAGTATTTT. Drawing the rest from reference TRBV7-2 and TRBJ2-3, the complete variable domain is GAGVSQSPSNKVTEKGKDVELRCDPISGHTALYWYRQSLGQGLEFLIYFQGNSAPDKSGLPSDRFSAERTGGSVSTLTIQRTQQEDSAVYLCASSLWGGIVTDTQYFGPGTRLTVL.

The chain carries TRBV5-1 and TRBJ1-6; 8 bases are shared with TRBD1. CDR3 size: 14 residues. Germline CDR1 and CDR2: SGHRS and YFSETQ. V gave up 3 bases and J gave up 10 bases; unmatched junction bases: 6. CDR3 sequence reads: CASSSTGAQSPLHF. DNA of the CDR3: TGCGCCAGCAGCTCGACAGGGGCACAATCACCCCTCCACTTT.

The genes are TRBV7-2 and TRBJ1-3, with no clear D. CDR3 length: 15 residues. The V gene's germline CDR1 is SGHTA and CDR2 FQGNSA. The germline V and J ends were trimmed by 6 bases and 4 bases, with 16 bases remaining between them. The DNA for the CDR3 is TGTGCCAGCAGACCAGGAGGGTCAAGGGGAAACACCATATATTTT. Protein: CASRPGGSRGNTIYF.

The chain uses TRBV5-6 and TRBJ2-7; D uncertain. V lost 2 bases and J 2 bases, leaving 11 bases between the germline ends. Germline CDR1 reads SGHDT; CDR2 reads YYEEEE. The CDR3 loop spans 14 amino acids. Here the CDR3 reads CASSLTYKTYEQYF. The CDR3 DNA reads TGTGCCAGCAGCTTAACTTACAAAACCTACGAGCAGTACTTC. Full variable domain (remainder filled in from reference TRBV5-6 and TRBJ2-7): DAGVTQSPTHLIKTRGQQVTLRCSPKSGHDTVSWYQQALGQGPQFIFQYYEEEERQRGNFPDRFSGHQFPNYSSELNVNALLLGDSALYLCASSLTYKTYEQYFGPGTRLTVT.

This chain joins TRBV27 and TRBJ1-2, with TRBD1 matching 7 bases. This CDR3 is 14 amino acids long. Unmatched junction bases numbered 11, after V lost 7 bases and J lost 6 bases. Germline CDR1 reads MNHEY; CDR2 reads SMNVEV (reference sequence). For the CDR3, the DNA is TGTGCCAGCATGGGGAGACAGGGTGCGAATGGCTACACCTTC. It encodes CASMGRQGANGYTF.

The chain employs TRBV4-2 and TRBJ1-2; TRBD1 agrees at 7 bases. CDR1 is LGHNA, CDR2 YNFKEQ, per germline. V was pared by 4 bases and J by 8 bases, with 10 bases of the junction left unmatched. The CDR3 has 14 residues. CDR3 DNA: TGTGCCAGCAGCCTACAGGGGCCTCTCGAAGGCTACACCTTC. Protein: CASSLQGPLEGYTF.

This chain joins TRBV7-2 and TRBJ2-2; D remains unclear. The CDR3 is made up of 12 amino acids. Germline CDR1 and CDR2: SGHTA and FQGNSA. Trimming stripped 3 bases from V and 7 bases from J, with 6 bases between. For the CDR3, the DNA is TGTGCCAGCAGCTTCGGCAACGGGGAGCTGTTTTTT. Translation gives CASSFGNGELFF.

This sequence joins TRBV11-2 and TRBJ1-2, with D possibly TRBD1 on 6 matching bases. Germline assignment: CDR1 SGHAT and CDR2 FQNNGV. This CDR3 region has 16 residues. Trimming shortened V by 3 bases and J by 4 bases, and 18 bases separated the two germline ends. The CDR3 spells CASSLNAEQGGYGYTF. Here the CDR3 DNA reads TGTGCCAGCAGCTTGAACGCCGAACAGGGAGGCTATGGCTACACCTTC.

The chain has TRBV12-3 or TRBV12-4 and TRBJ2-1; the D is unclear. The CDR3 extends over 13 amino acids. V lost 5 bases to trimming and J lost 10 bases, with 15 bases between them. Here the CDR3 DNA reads TGTGCCAGCAGTCAAGGCGAACCTACCGAGCAGTTCTTC. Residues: CASSQGEPTEQFF.